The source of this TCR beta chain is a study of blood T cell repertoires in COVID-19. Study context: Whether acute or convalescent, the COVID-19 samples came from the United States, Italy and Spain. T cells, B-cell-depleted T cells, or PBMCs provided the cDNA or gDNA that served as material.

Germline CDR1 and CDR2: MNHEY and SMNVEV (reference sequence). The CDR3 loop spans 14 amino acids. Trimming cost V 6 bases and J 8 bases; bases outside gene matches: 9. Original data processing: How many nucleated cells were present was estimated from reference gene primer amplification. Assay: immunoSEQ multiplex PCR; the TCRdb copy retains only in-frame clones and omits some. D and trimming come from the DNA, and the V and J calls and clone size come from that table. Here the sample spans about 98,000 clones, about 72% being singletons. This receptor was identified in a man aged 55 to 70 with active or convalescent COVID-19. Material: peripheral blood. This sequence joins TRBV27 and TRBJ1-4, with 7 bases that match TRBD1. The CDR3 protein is CASSQPGDSEKLFF. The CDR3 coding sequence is TGTGCCAGCAGCCAACCAGGGGACAGCGAAAAACTGTTTTTT.